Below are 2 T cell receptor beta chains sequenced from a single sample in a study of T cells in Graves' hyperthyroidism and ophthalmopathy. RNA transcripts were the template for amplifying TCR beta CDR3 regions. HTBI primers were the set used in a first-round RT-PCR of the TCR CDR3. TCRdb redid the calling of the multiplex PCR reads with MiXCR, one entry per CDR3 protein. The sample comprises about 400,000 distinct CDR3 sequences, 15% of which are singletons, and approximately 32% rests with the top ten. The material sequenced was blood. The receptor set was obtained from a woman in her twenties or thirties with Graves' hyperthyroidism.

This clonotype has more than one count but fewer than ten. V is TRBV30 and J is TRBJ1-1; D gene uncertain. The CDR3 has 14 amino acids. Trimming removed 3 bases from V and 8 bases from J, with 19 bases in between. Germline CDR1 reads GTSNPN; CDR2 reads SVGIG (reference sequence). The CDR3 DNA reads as TGTGCCTGGAGGGGCCAAGTACACCAACGAGAAGCTTTCTTT. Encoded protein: CAWRGQVHQREAFF. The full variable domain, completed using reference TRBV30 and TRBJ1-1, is SQTIHQWPATLVQPVGSPLSLECTVEGTSNPNLYWYRQAAGRGLQLLFYSVGIGQISSEVPQNLSASRPQDRQFILSSKKLLLSDSGFYLCAWRGQVHQREAFFGQGTRLTVV.

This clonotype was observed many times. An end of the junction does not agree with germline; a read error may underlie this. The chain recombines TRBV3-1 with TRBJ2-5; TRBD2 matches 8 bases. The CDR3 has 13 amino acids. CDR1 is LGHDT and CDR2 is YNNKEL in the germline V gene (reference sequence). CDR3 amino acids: CASSERADSGTDF. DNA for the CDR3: TGTGCCAGCAGCGAACGGGCGGATAGCGGGACCGACTTC.